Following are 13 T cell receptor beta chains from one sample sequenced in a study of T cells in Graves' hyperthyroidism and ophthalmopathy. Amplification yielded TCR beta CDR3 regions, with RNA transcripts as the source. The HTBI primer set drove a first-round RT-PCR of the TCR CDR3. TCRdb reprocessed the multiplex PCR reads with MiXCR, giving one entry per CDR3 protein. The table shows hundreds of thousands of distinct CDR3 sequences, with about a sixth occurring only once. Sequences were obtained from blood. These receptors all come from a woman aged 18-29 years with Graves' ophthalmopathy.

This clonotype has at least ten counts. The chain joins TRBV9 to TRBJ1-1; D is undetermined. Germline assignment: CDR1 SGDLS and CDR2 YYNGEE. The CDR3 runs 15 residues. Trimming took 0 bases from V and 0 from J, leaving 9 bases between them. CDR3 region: CASSVDPALNTEAFF. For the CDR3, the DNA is TGTGCCAGCAGCGTAGATCCCGCTTTGAACACTGAAGCTTTCTTT.

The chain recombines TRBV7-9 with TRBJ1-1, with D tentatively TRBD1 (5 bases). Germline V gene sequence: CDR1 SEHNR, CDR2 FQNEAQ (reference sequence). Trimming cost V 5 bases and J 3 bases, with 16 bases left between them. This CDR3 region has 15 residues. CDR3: CASSPVRGRDTEAFF. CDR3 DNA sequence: TGTGCCAGCAGCCCAGTACGGGGGAGGGACACTGAAGCTTTCTTT.

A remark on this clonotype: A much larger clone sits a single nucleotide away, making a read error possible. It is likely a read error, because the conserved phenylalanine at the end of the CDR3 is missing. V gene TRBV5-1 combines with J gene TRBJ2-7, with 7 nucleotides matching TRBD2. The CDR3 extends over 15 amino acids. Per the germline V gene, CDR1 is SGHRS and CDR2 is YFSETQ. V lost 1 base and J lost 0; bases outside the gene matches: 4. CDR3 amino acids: CASSLSPSGSYEQYL. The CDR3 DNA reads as TGCGCCAGCAGCTTGTCCCCTAGCGGCTCCTACGAGCAGTACCTC.

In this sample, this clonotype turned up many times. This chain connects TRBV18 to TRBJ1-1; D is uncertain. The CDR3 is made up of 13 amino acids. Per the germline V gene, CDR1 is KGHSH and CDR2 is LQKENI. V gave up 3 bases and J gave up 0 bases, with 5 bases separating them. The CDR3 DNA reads TGTGCCAGCTCACCCACATTGAACACTGAAGCTTTCTTT. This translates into CASSPTLNTEAFF.

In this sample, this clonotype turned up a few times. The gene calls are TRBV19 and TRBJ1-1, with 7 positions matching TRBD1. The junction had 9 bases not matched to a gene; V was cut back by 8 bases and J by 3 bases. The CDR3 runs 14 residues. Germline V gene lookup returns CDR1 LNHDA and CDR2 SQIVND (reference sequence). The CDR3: CASFPTGYDTEAFF. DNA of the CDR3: TGTGCCAGTTTCCCGACAGGGTACGACACTGAAGCTTTCTTT.

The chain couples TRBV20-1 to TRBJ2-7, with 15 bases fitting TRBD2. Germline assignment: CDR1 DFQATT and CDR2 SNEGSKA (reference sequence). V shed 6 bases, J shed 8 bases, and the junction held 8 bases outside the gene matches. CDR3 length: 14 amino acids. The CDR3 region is CSANRTSGGGKQYF. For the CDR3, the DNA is TGCAGTGCGAACCGGACTAGCGGGGGGGGAAAGCAGTACTTC.

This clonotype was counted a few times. CDR3 amino acids: CASNQNSGANVLTF. The CDR3 bases are TGCGCCAGCAATCAAAACTCTGGGGCCAACGTCCTGACTTTC. The chain has TRBV5-1 and TRBJ2-6; D ambiguous. Germline V gene sequence: CDR1 SGHRS, CDR2 YFSETQ. The germline V and J ends were trimmed by 6 bases and 0 bases, with 7 bases remaining between them. There are 14 residues in the CDR3.

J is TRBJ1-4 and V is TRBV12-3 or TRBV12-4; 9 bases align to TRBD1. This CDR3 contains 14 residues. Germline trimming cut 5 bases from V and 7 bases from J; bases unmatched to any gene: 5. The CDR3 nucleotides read TGTGCCAGCAGTCCCCCGACAGGGGGTGAAAAACTGTTTTTT. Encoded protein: CASSPPTGGEKLFF.

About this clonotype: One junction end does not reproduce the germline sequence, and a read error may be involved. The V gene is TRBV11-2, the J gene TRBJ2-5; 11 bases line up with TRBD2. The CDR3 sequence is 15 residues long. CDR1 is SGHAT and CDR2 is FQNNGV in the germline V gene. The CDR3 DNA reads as TGTGCCAGCAGTGGGACTAGCGGCCCCCAAGAGGCCCAGTACTTC. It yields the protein CASSGTSGPQEAQYF.

The chain's CDR3 is CASSEMGQSYNEQFF. CDR3 coding DNA: TGCGCCAGCAGTGAGATGGGACAGTCATACAATGAGCAGTTCTTC. The gene calls are TRBV10-2 and TRBJ2-1; TRBD1 agrees at 7 bases. Per germline, CDR1 WSHSY and CDR2 SAAADI. Trimming took 2 bases from V and 4 from J; bases not matched to a gene: 5. The CDR3 totals 15 residues.

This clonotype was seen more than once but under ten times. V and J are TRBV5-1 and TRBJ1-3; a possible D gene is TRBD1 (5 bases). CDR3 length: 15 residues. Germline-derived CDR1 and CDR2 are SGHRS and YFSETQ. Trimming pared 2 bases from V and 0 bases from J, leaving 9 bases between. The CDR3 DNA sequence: TGCGCCAGCAGCTTCGAAGGACACTCTGGAAACACCATATATTTT. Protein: CASSFEGHSGNTIYF.

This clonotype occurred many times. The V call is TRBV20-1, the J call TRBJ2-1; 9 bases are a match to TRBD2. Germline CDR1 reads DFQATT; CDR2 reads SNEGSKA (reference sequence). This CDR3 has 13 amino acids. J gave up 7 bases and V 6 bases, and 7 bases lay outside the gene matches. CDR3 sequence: CSAGGGAMNEQFF. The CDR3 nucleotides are TGCAGTGCCGGCGGGGGGGCCATGAATGAGCAGTTCTTC.

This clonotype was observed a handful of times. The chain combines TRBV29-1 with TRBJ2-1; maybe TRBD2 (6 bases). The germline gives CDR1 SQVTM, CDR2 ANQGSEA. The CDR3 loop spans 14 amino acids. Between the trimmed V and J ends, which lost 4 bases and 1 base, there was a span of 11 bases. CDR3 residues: CSVVGGISYNEQFF. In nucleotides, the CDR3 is TGCAGCGTTGTTGGAGGGATATCCTACAATGAGCAGTTCTTC.